The clone carrying this TCR beta chain appeared a few times. Before extraction, the whole blood was not fractionated, and total RNA was taken from it. This entry belongs to a study of human T cells and chemical hapten exposure. The CDR3 runs 14 residues. Trimming removed 8 bases from V and 5 bases from J, with 15 bases in between. Per the germline V gene, CDR1 is MNHEY and CDR2 is SMNVEV (reference sequence). TCRdb passed the 5' RACE reads through MiXCR, listing each CDR3 protein once. The sample lists under 150,000 distinct CDR3 sequences, around a fifth occurring once. The clonotype originates from a human donor in good health. The chain has TRBV27 and TRBJ2-2; TRBD2 is a possible D gene (6 bases). CDR3 nucleotide sequence: TGTGCCAGCCGTACTAGCTTTGGGACCGGGGAGCTGTTTTTT. Encoded protein: CASRTSFGTGELFF.